The entry below gives a single T cell receptor beta chain sequence along with its context. Its antigen has not been determined. Nothing much larger sits one base from this clone, and base qualities are not available. V and J are truncated by 0 bases and 1 base respectively, leaving an intervening sequence of 11 bases. The germline V gene supplies CDR1 SGHRS and CDR2 YFSETQ. Counted from cysteine to phenylalanine, this CDR3 has 16 amino acids. CDR3 DNA only is kept here, 48 bases in frame from base 1. TCRbeta CDR3 regions were amplified from genomic DNA by means of the immunoSEQ Assay, a bias-controlled multiplex PCR. Concerning the study's data processing: The number of nucleated cells in each sample was estimated by amplification of reference gene primers within the assay. Sequence reads were collapsed and filtered to measure the absolute abundance of every unique TCRbeta CDR3 rearrangement. Productive Simpson clonality was computed per sample as the square root of Simpson's diversity index over productive rearrangements. The table was pulled from immuneACCESS by TCRdb, which kept in-frame rearrangements only. Such tables lose some clones; where checked, under half of the loss comes from unresolved V genes, and the rest has no known cause. V and J calls and clone size are copied from that table; D and trimming were computed from the DNA. The sample table contains about 84,000 clones; only one count was recorded for about 86% of them. About 1.2% of the sample is in the top ten clones.

The sample is drawn from a study of blood T cell repertoires in COVID-19 (dated by TCRdb to 2020 to 2022). Regarding the study in general: Samples from collaborators originated in the United States, Italy and Spain and spanned both the acute and convalescent phases of COVID-19. The material from the prospective study consisted of cDNA or gDNA derived from T cells, B-cell-depleted T cells, or PBMCs. Deeply sampled blood TCRbeta repertoires from subjects exposed to, actively infected with, or recovered from COVID-19 were included in the dataset. The repertoires were released in a freely available public database meant as a resource for research on the immune response to SARS-CoV-2. Samples were obtained from the ongoing ImmuneRACE study (first 160 participants) and from roughly 1,300 subjects provided by 6 global collaborators. Sample metadata almost always included a de-identified subject ID, COVID-19 status, age in years and sex. Where HLA class I and class II types were available, the types were taken from metadata supplied by the sample provider, not from assay-based typing.

Broad study findings and their caveats: How much clinical and demographic metadata was included differed by source and by participant, and the metadata was provided uncurated.

The collaborating institutions used their own protocols to collect whole blood in K2EDTA tubes. For TCRbeta analysis, collaborators shipped samples as frozen whole blood, isolated PBMCs, or DNA extracted from either of those sample types. The chain is assembled from TRBV5-1 and TRBJ1-3; 5 matching bases give a weak D call of TRBD1. This receptor was obtained from a man aged 80 or over with active or convalescent COVID-19. Sequencing used peripheral blood. The CDR3 has the sequence CASSLDPQGSGNTIYF. The DNA is TGCGCCAGCAGCTTGGACCCCCAGGGATCTGGAAACACCATATATTTT.